This T cell receptor beta chain was recorded in a study of T cells in Graves' hyperthyroidism and ophthalmopathy (dated by TCRdb to about 2019). At the level of the whole study: Peripheral blood samples were taken at the time of initial diagnosis, prior to any treatment. A discovery cohort of 95 to 100 patients, about 40 with Graves' ophthalmopathy and about 60 with stable Graves' hyperthyroidism, was used to find distinguishing TCR V-J signatures. Prospective prediction of ophthalmopathy was tested in an independent validation cohort consisting of fewer than 20 hyperthyroidism patients and approximately 16 patients who later progressed to ophthalmopathy. The 100 or so discovery patients were randomly split 7:3 into training and test sets. In addition, the study compared T-cell repertoires in thyroid tissue and in blood from about 6 Graves' hyperthyroidism patients. Once sampling was done, hyperthyroidism patients were given methimazole at a starting dose of 30 mg daily, whereas ophthalmopathy patients were given high-dose intravenous methylprednisolone. TCR Vbeta CDR3 sequencing of 130 to 150 peripheral blood samples (over 40 ophthalmopathy, roughly 72 hyperthyroidism and roughly 17 progressor patients) is reported in the paper. What the authors observed across the whole study: Blood samples also contained most of the expanded thyroid clonotypes (frequency above 0.001), which suggests that blood repertoires may reflect thyroid immune responses. A model built on a 13 V-J signature distinguished ophthalmopathy from stable hyperthyroidism, reaching 85% to 90% sensitivity and 81.08% specificity in cross-validation and 80%/75% in testing. Sample size was not statistically predetermined, and blinding of investigators to group allocation was not performed. In validation, progression to ophthalmopathy was predicted by the model with about 70% sensitivity and 72% to 85% specificity, a median of approximately 6.5 months before onset.

Stable Graves' hyperthyroidism was defined as no progression to ophthalmopathy during 18 months of follow-up. Hyperthyroidism patients were newly diagnosed, with disease duration under 2 months, and aged 18 to 65 years. Patients with uncontrolled infections, other autoimmune diseases, pregnancy or lactation were excluded. Diagnoses relied on clinical symptoms, serum thyroxine and TRAb, thyroid ultrasound and orbital computed tomography. PBMCs were isolated from 7.5 to 10 ml of fresh peripheral blood by Ficoll-Paque density gradient centrifugation. Trizol reagent was used to extract total RNA, and RNA quality was then checked on an Agilent 2100 Bioanalyzer. The CDR3 sequence holds 17 residues, the cysteine and phenylalanine included. The CDR3 DNA has 51 bases and is translated from base 1. From a lookup of the germline V gene, CDR1 and CDR2 are SGDLS and YYNGEE. Between the V and J ends, shortened by 0 bases and 10 bases respectively, the junction contains 20 bases.

The TCR beta CDR3 regions were amplified from the RNA transcripts. The TCR CDR3 was subjected to a first round of RT-PCR using the HTBI primer set and the Qiagen OneStep RT-PCR kit. The libraries were constructed in a second round of multiplex PCR and then size-selected and purified. Libraries were sequenced paired-end with 100 bp reads on an Illumina HiSeq2000. Regarding the original processing steps: SOAPnuke was used to process the raw data, with reads discarded if the reads contained adapters or uncalled bases, had a mean Phred below 15, or lacked an exact constant-primer or identifier match. COPE v1.2.5 was used to merge the high-quality paired reads, and each unique nucleotide sequence was defined as a clonotype. MiTCR v1.1 was used to align clonotypes to the IMGT TRBV, TRBD and TRBJ reference segments. Only V-J combinations with frequency above 0.0001, covering about 99% of repertoires, were analysed. The TCS score was defined as F50 (clonal expansion) divided by E x V (chaos), with BLOSUM62-based TCRdist calculated between CDR3 peptides within each V-J. Welch's t-statistics and random forest reduced roughly 530 V-J features to 10 to 15, which were used in a naive Bayes classifier (R e1071). The similarity between thyroid and blood repertoires was quantified using the Morisita-Horn index. Clones were called with MiXCR by TCRdb after fastp trimmed the public reads at Q25, and only in-frame beta chains were retained. Each entry is one CDR3 protein sequence, shown with its most common DNA and genes. None of the V and J calls come from the authors' own analysis; TCRdb made them. Here the sample has 700,000 to 850,000 distinct CDR3 sequences; around 40% occur a single time. The top ten constitute 30% to 40% of the sample.

This clonotype has ten or more counts. This clone's antigen is unknown. Qualities for individual bases were not recorded, and no much larger clone is one base off. Sequenced material: blood. This chain is built from TRBV9 and TRBJ1-6; matching of 6 bases hints at TRBD1 as the D gene. This sequence originates from a middle-aged woman with Graves' hyperthyroidism. The CDR3: CASSVGDIRRLRSPLHF. The bases are TGTGCCAGCAGCGTAGGGGACATTCGTCGCCTTAGGTCACCCCTCCACTTT.